The 5 T cell receptor beta chains listed next were all sequenced from one sample in a study of post-analysis software for immune sequencing data. Study observations and caveats: Relative to controls, patients had about five TRBV segments at higher frequency, with TRBV5-6, TRBV5-1 and TRBV20-1 among these.

The antigens these receptors bind are not known. Prepared TCR beta cDNA libraries contained unique molecular identifiers. TCRdb fed the PCR reads into MiXCR, producing one record per CDR3 protein. The table includes approximately 770,000 distinct CDR3 sequences, 40% to 55% detected once. The sequenced sample was blood. The source is a girl between 5 and 17 years old with multiple sclerosis.

The chain recombines TRBV19 with TRBJ1-1, with D possibly matching TRBD1 (5 bases). The CDR3 runs 14 residues. V lost 1 base to trimming and J lost 4 bases, with 10 bases between them. The germline gives CDR1 LNHDA, CDR2 SQIVND (reference sequence). The CDR3 region is CASSIGPGGTEAFF. The CDR3 bases are TGTGCCAGTAGTATAGGCCCCGGGGGCACTGAAGCTTTCTTT.

For the CDR3, the DNA is TGCAGCGTTGAAGGGTACTATGAGCAGTTCTTC. As protein: CSVEGYYEQFF. The chain links TRBV29-1 to TRBJ2-1; D remains unclear. Germline V gene sequence: CDR1 SQVTM, CDR2 ANQGSEA. V gave up 1 base and J gave up 8 bases, with 6 bases separating them. The CDR3 runs 11 residues.

V usage is TRBV29-1 and J usage is TRBJ2-5; TRBD2 aligns across 16 bases. The DNA end is more similar to TRBJ2-7, so the J call may be wrong. The CDR3 spans 16 residues. The germline gives CDR1 SQVTM, CDR2 ANQGSEA. The CDR3 loop reads CSVEEGLAGGPYEQYF. CDR3 bases: TGCAGCGTTGAAGAGGGACTAGCGGGAGGGCCCTACGAGCAGTACTTC.

This clonotype was observed at least ten times. The rearrangement joins TRBV7-2 to TRBJ2-3, with 7 bases matching TRBD2. CDR3 length: 17 residues. Losses at the gene ends were 0 bases for V and 2 bases for J; bases not matched to a gene: 8. Germline V lookup: CDR1 SGHTA, CDR2 FQGNSA. The DNA for the CDR3 is TGTGCCAGCAGCTTAGCGACTAGCAAGGGTCACACAGATACGCAGTATTTT. Its protein product is CASSLATSKGHTDTQYF.

CDR3 sequence reads: CASSRTILDTQYF. DNA of the CDR3: TGTGCCAGCAGTAGGACTATCCTGGATACGCAGTATTTT. The J gene is TRBJ2-3, the V gene TRBV12-3 or TRBV12-4, with D perhaps TRBD2 (6 bases). V was shortened by 5 bases and J by 6 bases, with 12 bases between the two germline ends. The CDR3 runs to 13 residues.